Listed here is a single T cell receptor (beta chain). What it binds is not known. Trimming at V came to 0 bases and at J to 2 bases, leaving 8 bases not matched to a gene. This CDR3 has 19 residues. CDR1 LGHDT and CDR2 YNNKEL come from the germline V gene (reference sequence). Sequencing was performed with immunoSEQ multiplex PCR; in TCRdb, only in-frame clones are kept and a portion is missing. The table records about 100,000 clones, over 90% of them present only once. The data are from a study of T cell responses to AZD1222 COVID-19 vaccine. Findings and limits, study-wide: At study baseline, merely several AZD1222 recipients were seropositive. Reportedly, close to half of spike-specific TCRs are directed against unmutated variant regions.

The genes are TRBV3-1 (or the pseudogene TRBV3-2) and TRBJ2-3; 13 nucleotides line up with TRBD2. The receptor was derived from an adult in good health. The source material was peripheral blood, sampled on day 0 of AZD1222 vaccination. The CDR3 spells CASSQDLGLAGAHTDTQYF. The CDR3 DNA is TGTGCCAGCAGCCAAGATCTTGGACTAGCGGGAGCCCACACAGATACGCAGTATTTT.